This T cell receptor beta chain was recovered during a study of tumor and adjacent non-tumor tissue in lung cancer (dated by TCRdb to 2016 to 2019). About the full investigation: Patients with adenocarcinoma (approximately 12), squamous cell carcinoma (2) and small cell lung cancer (1) were included in the cohort. The roughly 15 enrolled patients, of whom approximately ten were men and 5 were women, were aged about 31 to 80 years and were diagnosed with TNM stage I to III disease. Sequencing produced more than 100,000,000 productive TCRbeta reads in total, an average of about 3.8 million reads per sample. The study compared bulk TCRbeta repertoires from lung tumor tissue and matched distant non-tumor lung tissue of some 15 lung cancer patients. TCRbeta CDR3 sequencing was performed on a few dozen paired specimens, with one tumor sample and one normal lung sample collected per patient. Study-wide conclusions, independent of this receptor: A significantly larger cumulative share of the repertoire was made up by the top 100 clones in normal lung than in tumor tissue. TCR diversity was significantly higher in younger patients, and higher tumor TCR diversity was associated with shorter overall and disease-free survival. Tumor tissue showed significantly greater TCR diversity (inverse Simpson) than normal lung tissue (roughly 430 vs 170, P = 0.0075, Mann-Whitney U test). The methods do not name the sequencing platform or mention unique molecular identifiers. Peripheral blood was not sequenced, so blood TCRbeta repertoires in these lung cancer patients were not examined. The cohort had only about 14 patients, and the authors noted that larger samples and more detailed clinical data are needed.

Sequences MDHEN (CDR1) and SYDVKM (CDR2) are obtained from the germline V gene. The CDR3 holds 14 amino acids from the cysteine to the phenylalanine. Here the CDR3 DNA is all that survives: 42 bases in frame from base 1. V is shortened by 5 bases, J by 5 bases, and the region joining them spans 16 bases. Concerning this clonotype itself: Its antigen is currently not known. There are no base qualities to consult, and no much larger clone falls within one base.

Library creation used multiplex PCR. TCRdb lists the instrument as Illumina HiSeq 2500. TCRbeta libraries were constructed through three rounds of nested PCR with primers (Table S4) according to protocols modified from ARM-PCR. Before sequencing, PCR products of 200-500 bp were excised from the gel and purified with the QIAquick gel extraction kit. The study's own analysis went as follows. Reads were cleaned using Trimmomatic, were merged into complete CDR3 sequences using FLASH, and were assigned to V(D)J germline segments using MiTCR. Clonal diversity was calculated as the inverse Simpson's index using VDJtools. In-frame sequences lacking a premature stop codon were counted as productive reads. TCRdb reprocessed the public reads (quality trimming at Q25 with fastp, clone calling with MiXCR) and kept in-frame beta chains. Rows with a matching CDR3 protein are joined into one entry that keeps the most common DNA and genes. The V and J calls and clone size come from TCRdb's table, not from the authors' own analysis. The sample table lists 60,000 to 85,000 distinct CDR3 sequences, roughly three quarters of them with a count of one. The top ten clones comprise 40% to 45% of the sample.

RNA was isolated from bulk, unsorted tissue, and RNA quality was assessed with a NanoDrop ND-1000 and an Agilent 2100. Distant non-tumor tissue taken more than 3 cm from the tumor edge was used as the normal lung sample. All donors had newly diagnosed lung cancer, had not received prior chemotherapy, and were admitted for thoracic surgery in China between August and November 2014. Patients with previous radiotherapy or chemotherapy, or with another concurrent cancer, were excluded from the study. Pieces of surgical tissue measuring about 1-2 cm3 were kept in RNAlater solution and held at -80 degrees C until needed.

This TCR derives from a man aged 55 to 70 with non-small cell lung cancer. The sequencing input was distant non-tumor lung tissue. The chain was built from TRBV28 and TRBJ2-7; the D gene is possibly TRBD1, with 5 bases matching. The nucleotide sequence is given as TGTGCCAGCAGTCCTAAGTCAGGGATAGACGAGCAGTACTTC. The translation is CASSPKSGIDEQYF.